The 20 T cell receptor beta chains in this list originate from one sample, sequenced in a study of CD8 T cells in Susac syndrome. Reverse transcription of roughly 0.45 to 1 ug RNA was performed with random hexamers. MiXCR, applied by TCRdb to the immunoSEQ multiplex PCR reads, yields one record per CDR3 protein. The data contain about 400,000 distinct CDR3 sequences, about 85% of them singletons. Sequenced input: CD8+ T cells from PBMCs. The receptors were sampled from a human donor with multiple sclerosis.

This rearrangement joins TRBV9 to TRBJ1-4, with D possibly being TRBD1 (5 bases). Germline CDR1 is SGDLS and CDR2 is YYNGEE. V lost 5 bases to trimming and J lost 7 bases, with 24 bases between them. The CDR3 totals 17 residues. CDR3 amino acids: CASSPWPVRDLGEKLFF. CDR3 bases: TGTGCCAGCAGTCCCTGGCCGGTCCGGGACCTAGGTGAAAAACTGTTTTTT.

This CDR3 is CASSWGSFNEQYF. The CDR3 nucleotides are TGTGCCAGCAGTTGGGGTTCGTTTAACGAGCAGTACTTC. The chain combines TRBV6-5 with TRBJ2-7, with D hard to call. The CDR3 runs to 13 residues. V gave up 4 bases and J gave up 5 bases, with 12 bases separating them. Germline V CDR1 and CDR2: MNHEY, SVGAGI.

This rearrangement joins TRBV14 to TRBJ2-6, with 9 bases matching TRBD1. There are 18 residues in the CDR3. Germline CDR1 is SGHDN and CDR2 is FVKESK. V trimming: 4 bases; J trimming: 5 bases; junction bases outside the gene matches: 12. CDR3 coding DNA: TGTGCCAGCAGCCCCGGGACAGGGAGGGCGCTACGGGCCAACGTCCTGACTTTC. Encoded protein: CASSPGTGRALRANVLTF.

This chain joins TRBV5-8 and TRBJ2-5; 9 bases fit TRBD1. Germline V gene sequence: CDR1 SGHTS, CDR2 YDEGEE. The trim removed 4 bases at V and 4 bases at J, leaving 17 bases unmatched. CDR3 length: 18 residues. This chain's CDR3 is CASSPNRDRAGYGETQYF. CDR3 in DNA: TGTGCCAGCAGCCCAAACCGGGACAGGGCGGGATACGGAGAGACCCAGTACTTC.

The CDR3 DNA follows: TGTGCCAGCAGTTTCAATAATCCCAGGGTGGAGACCCAGTACTTC. This encodes CASSFNNPRVETQYF. J is TRBJ2-5 and V is TRBV12-3 or TRBV12-4, with a tentative D call TRBD1 (5 bases). The CDR3 is made up of 15 amino acids. Trimming stripped 3 bases from V and 5 bases from J, with 16 bases between.

The chain is built from TRBV23-1 and TRBJ1-6; perhaps TRBD1 as D (6 bases). TRBV23-1 is labeled an ORF, and its function is uncertain. With 6 bases removed from V and 10 bases from J, the gap between germline ends came to 28 bases. This CDR3 has 18 residues. CDR3: CASRHGELQGRQRSPLHF. CDR3 bases: TGCGCCAGCAGACATGGTGAACTACAGGGTCGACAACGATCACCCCTCCACTTT.

This clonotype was observed a few times. The J gene is TRBJ2-3, the V gene TRBV7-9; D ambiguous. CDR1 is SEHNR and CDR2 is FQNEAQ in the germline V gene (reference sequence). The CDR3 totals 12 residues. V was shortened by 1 base and J by 6 bases, with 5 bases between the two germline ends. The CDR3, as DNA: TGTGCCAGCAGCTTAGAGCTTGATACGCAGTATTTT. It translates to CASSLELDTQYF.

This chain connects TRBV4-1 to TRBJ2-7; D is uncertain. Trimming stripped 4 bases from V and 5 bases from J, with 24 bases between. The V gene's germline CDR1 is MGHRA and CDR2 YSYEKL. This CDR3 is built from 17 residues. The CDR3 DNA reads TGCGCCAGCAGCCCTTCCCCTCTGACCGATACTCTAGACGAGCAGTACTTC. This sequence encodes CASSPSPLTDTLDEQYF.

The V gene is TRBV5-4, the J gene TRBJ1-1, with a tentative D call TRBD1 (6 bases). CDR1 is SGHNT, CDR2 YYREEE, per germline (reference sequence). The CDR3 extends over 16 amino acids. V was trimmed by 5 bases and J by 2 bases, leaving 19 bases between them. Written as DNA, the CDR3 is TGTGCCAGCAGGCCCTACTCCGGGGGCTTAAACACTGAAGCTTTCTTT. This encodes CASRPYSGGLNTEAFF.

V gene TRBV25-1 combines with J gene TRBJ2-7; no clear D gene. This CDR3 comprises 11 residues. Looked up from germline, CDR1 is MGHDK and CDR2 is SYGVNS. Trimming left V 3 bases short and J 6 bases short, with 6 bases between. The CDR3 protein is CASSEFGEQYF. The CDR3 DNA sequence: TGTGCCAGCAGTGAGTTCGGCGAGCAGTACTTC.

V is TRBV28 and J is TRBJ2-1; D possibly corresponds to TRBD2 (6 bases). This CDR3 is 12 amino acids long. Per germline, CDR1 MDHEN and CDR2 SYDVKM. Trimming shortened V by 4 bases and J by 10 bases, and 11 bases separated the two germline ends. The chain's CDR3 is CASSWASEEQFF. The CDR3 region has the DNA TGTGCCAGCAGTTGGGCTAGCGAGGAGCAGTTCTTC.

The chain combines TRBV11-2 with TRBJ2-1, with D unclear. Germline V gene sequence: CDR1 SGHAT, CDR2 FQNNGV. V lost 4 bases, J lost 9 bases, and 4 bases lay in between. The CDR3 covers 10 residues. CDR3 nucleotide sequence: TGTGCCAGCAGCTCCGGTGAGCAGTTCTTC. It codes for CASSSGEQFF.

This clonotype was counted once. V usage is TRBV19 and J usage is TRBJ2-1; D unclear. Looked up from germline, CDR1 is LNHDA and CDR2 is SQIVND (reference sequence). Trimming pared 1 base from V and 8 bases from J, leaving 12 bases between. This CDR3 is 14 amino acids long. CDR3 sequence reads: CASSIVGGKDEQFF. DNA of the CDR3: TGTGCCAGTAGTATAGTAGGCGGAAAAGATGAGCAGTTCTTC.

The chain recombines TRBV3-1 with TRBJ1-1, with D tentatively TRBD1 (5 bases). There are 13 residues in the CDR3. Trimming pared 6 bases from V and 6 bases from J, leaving 14 bases between. Germline V gives CDR1 LGHDT, CDR2 YNNKEL (reference sequence). In DNA form, the CDR3 reads TGTGCCAGCAGACAAACAGGTAGCTCTGAAGCTTTCTTT. This gives the protein CASRQTGSSEAFF.

The CDR3 loop reads CASSLTGSYLYEQYF. The DNA of the CDR3 is TGTGCCAGCAGTCTGACAGGGAGCTACCTCTACGAGCAGTACTTC. This chain uses TRBV27 with TRBJ2-7; 7 nucleotides match TRBD1. Per germline, CDR1 MNHEY and CDR2 SMNVEV (reference sequence). Trimming at V came to 5 bases and at J to 3 bases, leaving 10 bases not matched to a gene. There are 15 residues in the CDR3.

This clonotype was picked up one time. The chain is built from TRBV12-3 or TRBV12-4 and TRBJ1-2; no definite D call. The CDR3 consists of 13 residues. Trimming took 3 bases from V and 7 from J, leaving 12 bases between them. The CDR3 coding sequence is TGTGCCAGCAGTTTCGACCCTGTAGCTGGCTACACCTTC. Translating gives CASSFDPVAGYTF.

The CDR3 here is CASSQEALVAGEDEQFF. CDR3 DNA: TGCGCCAGCAGCCAAGAAGCTTTGGTAGCGGGGGAAGATGAGCAGTTCTTC. The gene calls are TRBV4-1 and TRBJ2-1, with 9 bases lining up with TRBD2. The CDR3 runs 17 residues. Germline CDR1 is MGHRA and CDR2 is YSYEKL. V lost 0 bases to trimming and J lost 8 bases; unmatched junction nucleotides: 11.

J is TRBJ2-7 and V is TRBV20-1, with TRBD2 matching over 12 bases. The V and J ends lost 5 bases and 2 bases, in that order; junction bases with no gene match: 4. The CDR3 length is 14 residues. Germline CDR1 and CDR2: DFQATT and SNEGSKA (reference sequence). CDR3 sequence: CSAATSGSPYEQYF. The CDR3 DNA is TGCAGTGCTGCGACTAGCGGGAGTCCCTACGAGCAGTACTTC.

The V call is TRBV28, the J call TRBJ2-7; 9 positions match TRBD2. This CDR3 has 14 residues. Germline V gene lookup returns CDR1 MDHEN and CDR2 SYDVKM. V trimming: 6 bases; J trimming: 6 bases; junction bases outside the gene matches: 9. The CDR3 protein is CASRVAGVGVEQYF. The CDR3 nucleotides read TGTGCCAGCAGGGTAGCGGGAGTAGGGGTCGAGCAGTACTTC. The whole variable domain, remainder taken from reference TRBV28 and TRBJ2-7, is DVKVTQSSRYLVKRTGEKVFLECVQDMDHENMFWYRQDPGLGLRLIYFSYDVKMKEKGDIPEGYSVSREKKERFSLILESASTNQTSMYLCASRVAGVGVEQYFGPGTRLTVT.

The gene calls are TRBV19 and TRBJ1-4; 7 positions agree with TRBD1. This CDR3 is 13 amino acids long. Germline V gives CDR1 LNHDA, CDR2 SQIVND (reference sequence). V lost 4 bases and J lost 15; bases outside the gene matches: 11. CDR3 sequence: CASSTSTGLDVFF. The CDR3 DNA reads TGTGCCAGTAGTACCTCGACAGGGTTGGATGTGTTTTTT.